This TCR beta chain stems from a study of blood T cell repertoires in COVID-19 (dated by TCRdb to the early 2020s). A note on the overall study: Collaborator samples came from the United States, Italy and Spain and covered acute and convalescent phases of COVID-19. The material from the prospective study consisted of cDNA or gDNA derived from T cells, B-cell-depleted T cells, or PBMCs. The dataset comprised deeply sampled blood TCRbeta repertoires from subjects exposed to, actively infected with, or recovered from COVID-19. A freely available public database, intended as a resource for researchers studying the immune response to SARS-CoV-2, is where the repertoires were released. Samples were obtained from the ongoing ImmuneRACE study (first 160 participants) and from some 1,300 subjects provided by 6 global collaborators. Sample metadata almost always included a de-identified subject ID, COVID-19 status, age in years and sex. HLA class I and class II types, where available, came from metadata supplied by the sample provider rather than from assay-based typing.

The immunoSEQ Assay, a bias-controlled multiplex PCR, was used to amplify TCRbeta CDR3 regions from genomic DNA. The paper's processing steps were these. The number of nucleated cells in each sample was estimated by amplification of reference gene primers within the assay. Sequence reads were collapsed and filtered to measure the absolute abundance of every unique TCRbeta CDR3 rearrangement. Productive Simpson clonality was computed per sample as the square root of Simpson's diversity index over productive rearrangements. TCRdb took over this immuneACCESS table, retaining in-frame rearrangements with V and J assigned. Such tables are incomplete; in checked studies, under half of the missing clones stem from an unresolved V gene, and the remainder is unexplained. The DNA was the basis for D and trimming; V, J and clone size are from that table. Here the sample has about 120,000 clones; 65% to 85% occur a single time. Of the sample, 4.5% is held by the ten largest clones.

Collaborating institutions collected whole blood in K2EDTA tubes following their own protocols. For TCRbeta analysis, collaborators shipped samples as frozen whole blood, isolated PBMCs, or DNA extracted from either of those sample types. This clone was counted a few times. The antigen this receptor binds is unknown. Base qualities were left out, and no much larger clone turns up one base away. What the research found in general, with its limitations: How much clinical and demographic metadata was included differed by source and by participant, and the metadata was provided uncurated.

Material for sequencing was peripheral blood. The receptor was derived from a woman aged 70-85 years with acute or convalescent COVID-19.

The CDR3 amino acid sequence is: CASSYGGVSTNEKLFF. Read as DNA, the sequence is TGTGCCAGCAGTTACGGGGGGGTATCGACTAATGAAAAACTGTTTTTT. Here the chain combines TRBV6-5 and TRBJ1-4, with TRBD1 as a weak D call on 5 bases. CDR1 and CDR2, per the germline V gene, are MNHEY and SVGAGI. Reading from cysteine to phenylalanine, the CDR3 counts 16 amino acids. Solely the CDR3 DNA is kept, with 48 bases framed from the first base. Trimming costs V 2 bases and J 2 bases, and their ends lie 12 bases apart.